These 26 T cell receptor beta chains came from one sample sequenced in a study of CD8+ T cells in alopecia areata. The sequencing template was cDNA reverse transcribed from extracted RNA. Assay: immunoSEQ multiplex PCR; the TCRdb copy retains only in-frame clones and omits some. The sample yields more than 200,000 clones, roughly 69% seen once. The source was CD4+ T cells sorted from blood, collected at week 0. Receptor source: a human donor with alopecia areata.

V gene TRBV4-2 combines with J gene TRBJ1-2, with D possibly being TRBD1 (5 bases). The germline gives CDR1 LGHNA, CDR2 YNFKEQ. Trimming pared 1 base from V and 8 bases from J, leaving 20 bases between. The CDR3 sequence is 16 residues long. The DNA for the CDR3 is TGTGCCAGCAGCCAAGCGAGGGGCCAGGGAATTGGAGGCTACACCTTC. Its protein is CASSQARGQGIGGYTF.

This rearrangement joins TRBV6-1 to TRBJ2-5; a weak D match, TRBD1 (6 bases). Germline V gives CDR1 MNHNS, CDR2 SASEGT. Trimming stripped 6 bases from V and 7 bases from J, with 18 bases between. This CDR3 is built from 14 residues. The CDR3 spells CASSGDKDSVTQYF. The CDR3 region has the DNA TGTGCCAGCAGCGGGGACAAGGATTCGGTGACCCAGTACTTC.

V usage is TRBV29-1 and J usage is TRBJ1-2; 7 bases fit TRBD1. The CDR3 totals 12 residues. Germline CDR1 is SQVTM and CDR2 is ANQGSEA. The trim removed 6 bases at V and 5 bases at J, leaving 6 bases unmatched. Here the CDR3 DNA reads TGCAGCGTCGGGGACAGCCCATATGGCTACACCTTC. Protein sequence: CSVGDSPYGYTF.

The table lists this clone with a few counts. This chain uses TRBV29-1 with TRBJ2-5, with 9 positions matching TRBD1. The CDR3 loop spans 16 amino acids. J lost 5 bases, V lost 7 bases, and 17 bases had no gene match. Germline V CDR1 and CDR2: SQVTM, ANQGSEA. The CDR3 protein is CSALGQGGRGGETQYF. The CDR3 nucleotides are TGCAGCGCCTTGGGACAGGGAGGGAGAGGCGGCGAGACCCAGTACTTC.

The V call is TRBV7-3, the J call TRBJ2-7; D remains ambiguous. Looked up from germline, CDR1 is SGHTA and CDR2 is FQGTGA. The CDR3 runs to 14 residues. V was pared by 5 bases and J by 0 bases, with 11 bases between. The CDR3, as DNA: TGTGCCAGCAGCCCCGGTACGAGCTCCTACGAGCAGTACTTC. The encoded protein is CASSPGTSSYEQYF. The variable domain in full, completed from reference TRBV7-3 and TRBJ2-7, reads GAGVSQTPSNKVTEKGKYVELRCDPISGHTALYWYRQSLGQGPEFLIYFQGTGAADDSGLPNDRFFAVRPEGSVSTLKIQRTERGDSAVYLCASSPGTSSYEQYFGPGTRLTVT.

In its sample, this clone was seen a few times. The chain links TRBV29-1 to TRBJ1-3; unclear D gene. V lost 5 bases and J 0 bases, leaving 8 bases between the germline ends. The CDR3 runs 13 residues. Germline V gene lookup returns CDR1 SQVTM and CDR2 ANQGSEA. CDR3 sequence reads: CSVSQSSGNTIYF. In DNA form, the CDR3 reads TGCAGCGTTTCACAGAGCTCTGGAAACACCATATATTTT. Drawing the rest from reference TRBV29-1 and TRBJ1-3, the complete variable domain is SAVISQKPSRDICQRGTSLTIQCQVDSQVTMMFWYRQQPGQSLTLIATANQGSEATYESGFVIDKFPISRPNLTFSTLTVSNMSPEDSSIYLCSVSQSSGNTIYFGEGSWLTVV.

This clone was observed a handful of times. The J gene is TRBJ2-1, the V gene TRBV2, with a tentative D call TRBD1 (5 bases). CDR1 is SNHLY and CDR2 is FYNNEI in the germline V gene. This CDR3 is 13 amino acids long. V was clipped by 7 bases and J by 9 bases, with 16 bases between them. The CDR3 is CASNTDTGSEQFF. CDR3 nucleotide sequence: TGTGCCAGCAATACGGACACAGGTAGTGAGCAGTTCTTC.

This clone showed up many times. CDR3 bases: TGTGCCAGCAGTTACAGTAGTCAGGAACCCTACGAGCAGTACTTC. Its translation is CASSYSSQEPYEQYF. The chain links TRBV6-5 to TRBJ2-7; no reliable D call. The germline V and J ends were trimmed by 2 bases and 2 bases, with 13 bases remaining between them. CDR3 length: 15 residues. Germline CDR1 reads MNHEY; CDR2 reads SVGAGI.

The V call is TRBV5-4, the J call TRBJ2-5, with 7 bases matching TRBD2. The junction had 6 bases not matched to a gene; V was cut back by 3 bases and J by 4 bases. This CDR3 comprises 14 residues. The germline CDR1 and CDR2 sequences are SGHNT and YYREEE (reference sequence). The CDR3 region has the DNA TGTGCCAGCAGCTCGAAAGCGGGGAGAGAGACCCAGTACTTC. This gives the protein CASSSKAGRETQYF.

The chain uses TRBV5-1 and TRBJ2-7; tentative D call: TRBD1 (5 bases). V shed 6 bases and J shed 4 bases, with 14 bases lying between them. This CDR3 comprises 13 residues. Looked up from germline, CDR1 is SGHRS and CDR2 is YFSETQ. CDR3 DNA sequence: TGCGCCAGCATGGAGCAGGGTGGTTACGAGCAGTACTTC. Its protein product is CASMEQGGYEQYF.

The chain couples TRBV5-1 to TRBJ1-2; TRBD1 aligns across 9 bases. Germline V gives CDR1 SGHRS, CDR2 YFSETQ. CDR3 size: 19 residues. V shed 0 bases, J shed 4 bases, and the junction held 16 bases outside the gene matches. The CDR3 DNA is TGCGCCAGCAGCTTGGCATTCCGAGGACAGGGGAAAAGCCCCTATGGCTACACCTTC. Translation: CASSLAFRGQGKSPYGYTF.

The genes are TRBV5-1 and TRBJ1-1; D possibly corresponds to TRBD1 (5 bases). Trimming left V 7 bases short and J 5 bases short, with 15 bases between. Looked up from germline, CDR1 is SGHRS and CDR2 is YFSETQ. This CDR3 spans 13 amino acids. The DNA of the CDR3 is TGCGCCAGCCGGGGAGGGGATGGGACTGAAGCTTTCTTT. Protein product: CASRGGDGTEAFF.

This clone has a count of ten or more. This sequence joins TRBV11-2 and TRBJ2-1, with 8 nucleotides matching TRBD2. CDR1 and CDR2 (germline): SGHAT, FQNNGV. The V segment lost 0 bases and the J segment 6 bases; nucleotides outside the gene matches: 4. The CDR3 runs 15 residues. The CDR3 nucleotides are TGTGCCAGCAGCTTAGATCGAGGACTAGCCAATGAGCAGTTCTTC. Translating gives CASSLDRGLANEQFF.

The J gene is TRBJ1-5, the V gene TRBV2; D not resolved. The CDR3 sequence is 13 residues long. Germline CDR1 is SNHLY and CDR2 is FYNNEI. Trimming left V 7 bases short and J 2 bases short, with 9 bases between. The CDR3 nucleotides are TGTGCCAGCAACGGGATTGGCAATCAGCCCCAGCATTTT. Residues: CASNGIGNQPQHF.

About this clone itself: The sample has other DNA sequences that encode this CDR3 too. The V call is TRBV10-3, the J call TRBJ2-5, with D possibly matching TRBD1 (6 bases). The CDR3 is 12 amino acids. Germline CDR1 ENHRY, CDR2 SYGVKD. V was pared by 3 bases and J by 4 bases, with 6 bases between. CDR3 sequence: CAISDRGETQYF. CDR3 nucleotide sequence: TGTGCCATCAGTGACAGGGGAGAGACCCAGTACTTC.

J is TRBJ1-2 and V is TRBV23-1; D remains ambiguous. TRBV23-1 is flagged as an ORF with uncertain function. This CDR3 region has 13 residues. V shed 6 bases and J shed 9 bases, with 17 bases lying between them. The CDR3 nucleotides read TGCGCCAGCAGGACAATCGGGGAGGGATGCTACACCTTC. This sequence encodes CASRTIGEGCYTF.

The chain employs TRBV7-3 and TRBJ1-1; D unresolved. Germline loops: CDR1 SGHTA, CDR2 FQGTGA. The V gene lost 2 bases and the J gene lost 0 bases, with 13 bases spanning the gap. The length of the CDR3 is 16 residues. Here the CDR3 reads CASSLRSGQLNTEAFF. CDR3 DNA: TGTGCCAGCAGCTTACGTAGCGGGCAGTTGAACACTGAAGCTTTCTTT.

This chain's CDR3 is CASSLVYTGELFF. The DNA of the CDR3 is TGCGCCAGCAGCTTGGTCTACACCGGGGAGCTGTTTTTT. The chain recombines TRBV5-1 with TRBJ2-2; no clear D. CDR1 is SGHRS and CDR2 is YFSETQ in the germline V gene. This CDR3 contains 13 residues. Trimming cost V 0 bases and J 3 bases, with 3 bases left between them.

This clone was seen only once. The chain combines TRBV9 with TRBJ1-5; D not resolved. Germline-derived CDR1 and CDR2 are SGDLS and YYNGEE. The CDR3 spans 12 residues. Trimming took off 7 bases at V and 5 bases at J, with 10 bases between the two ends. The CDR3, as DNA: TGTGCCAGCGGGAGTGGGGATCAGCCCCAGCATTTT. Translation: CASGSGDQPQHF.

The chain joins TRBV18 to TRBJ2-2, with no clear D. CDR1 KGHSH and CDR2 LQKENI come from the germline V gene. The CDR3 covers 11 residues. V dropped 2 bases and J dropped 7 bases, with 2 bases sitting between them. In DNA form, the CDR3 reads TGTGCCAGCTCACCAGACGGGGAGCTGTTTTTT. Protein product: CASSPDGELFF. Combining the CDR3 with reference TRBV18 and TRBJ2-2 gives the whole variable domain NAGVMQNPRHLVRRRGQEARLRCSPMKGHSHVYWYRQLPEEGLKFMVYLQKENIIDESGMPKERFSAEFPKEGPSILRIQQVVRGDSAAYFCASSPDGELFFGEGSRLTVL.

This clone was counted only a few times. V is TRBV7-3 and J is TRBJ2-2; D remains ambiguous. The CDR3 is 14 residues long. Per the germline V gene, CDR1 is SGHTA and CDR2 is FQGTGA. The V end lost 4 bases, the J end lost 6 bases, and 12 bases lay between the germline ends. The CDR3 DNA reads as TGTGCCAGCAGCTACGGCGCTTACTCCGGGGAGCTGTTTTTT. This sequence encodes CASSYGAYSGELFF. The full variable domain, its missing parts supplied by reference TRBV7-3 and TRBJ2-2, is GAGVSQTPSNKVTEKGKYVELRCDPISGHTALYWYRQSLGQGPEFLIYFQGTGAADDSGLPNDRFFAVRPEGSVSTLKIQRTERGDSAVYLCASSYGAYSGELFFGEGSRLTVL.

V and J are TRBV5-1 and TRBJ1-2; 7 nucleotides agree with TRBD1. Trimming removed 4 bases from V and 8 bases from J; junction bases left unmatched: 8. Germline V lookup: CDR1 SGHRS, CDR2 YFSETQ. The CDR3 is 13 residues long. The CDR3, as DNA: TGCGCCAGCAGCCCCGACAGGGTGATCGGCTACACCTTC. It is translated as CASSPDRVIGYTF. The full variable domain, rest sourced from reference TRBV5-1 and TRBJ1-2, is KAGVTQTPRYLIKTRGQQVTLSCSPISGHRSVSWYQQTPGQGLQFLFEYFSETQRNKGNFPGRFSGRQFSNSRSEMNVSTLELGDSALYLCASSPDRVIGYTFGSGTRLTVV.

This clone was counted a few times. The chain recombines TRBV13 with TRBJ2-7; the D gene is possibly TRBD1 (5 bases). The V gene's germline CDR1 is PRHDT and CDR2 FYEKMQ (reference sequence). The CDR3 runs to 15 residues. The germline V and J ends were trimmed by 2 bases and 4 bases, with 15 bases remaining between them. This chain's CDR3 is CASSLNQGPQYEQYF. CDR3 DNA: TGTGCCAGCAGCTTAAACCAGGGCCCACAATACGAGCAGTACTTC. Variable domain in full (rest from reference TRBV13 and TRBJ2-7): AAGVIQSPRHLIKEKRETATLKCYPIPRHDTVYWYQQGPGQDPQFLISFYEKMQSDKGSIPDRFSAQQFSDYHSELNMSSLELGDSALYFCASSLNQGPQYEQYFGPGTRLTVT.

This clone has only a few counts. This CDR3 fails to terminate in the conserved phenylalanine or tryptophan, so it likely reflects a read error. The DNA is omitted, as the CDR3 cannot be located on it reliably, and the CDR3 follows TCRdb's listing. This chain uses TRBV7-7 with TRBJ1-4. Germline V gives CDR1 SSHAT, CDR2 FNYEAQ (reference sequence). The CDR3 totals 8 residues, both ends included. The CDR3 sequence: CASSSRRG.

The chain links TRBV19 to TRBJ2-1, with TRBD1 identical over 7 bases. The trim removed 6 bases at V and 0 bases at J, leaving 5 bases unmatched. Per the germline V gene, CDR1 is LNHDA and CDR2 is SQIVND (reference sequence). This CDR3 is 15 amino acids long. CDR3: CASSNRGVSYNEQFF. The CDR3, as DNA: TGTGCCAGTAGCAACAGGGGAGTCTCCTACAATGAGCAGTTCTTC.

V is TRBV7-6 and J is TRBJ2-7, with 9 bases lining up with TRBD1. V was clipped by 4 bases and J by 0 bases; unmatched bases: 4. The CDR3 length is 15 residues. CDR1 and CDR2 from the germline V gene are SGHVS and FNYEAQ. Here the CDR3 reads CASSSGTGSSYEQYF. The CDR3 bases are TGTGCCAGCAGCTCAGGGACAGGGAGCTCCTACGAGCAGTACTTC.